This passage covers 30 T cell receptor beta chains from one sample sequenced in a study of Ad26.COV2.S vaccination and SARS-CoV-2 variants. Assay: immunoSEQ multiplex PCR; the TCRdb copy retains only in-frame clones and omits some. The sample consists of more than 350,000 clones, approximately 92% of them appearing once. Treatment defined: some 19 received Ad26.COV2.S at low or high dose, single or two shots; 5 received placebo; per-sample allocation not given. Specimens were obtained on day 63 following the first vaccine or placebo injection. Material: peripheral blood, obtained in a trial of Ad26.COV2.S vaccine versus placebo. These receptor sequences come from a person between 18 and 65 years old who received the Ad26.COV2.S COVID-19 vaccine or a placebo.

This chain connects TRBV7-8 to TRBJ2-1; D gene uncertain. Germline loops: CDR1 SGHVS, CDR2 FQNEAQ. V lost 4 bases to trimming and J lost 8 bases, with 9 bases between them. CDR3 length equals 12 residues. The CDR3 nucleotides read TGTGCCAGCAGCTCAATTTTGGATGAGCAGTTCTTC. Its protein is CASSSILDEQFF.

The rearrangement uses TRBV28 and TRBJ1-5; 9 positions agree with TRBD1. Germline assignment: CDR1 MDHEN and CDR2 SYDVKM. With V trimmed by 7 bases and J by 5 bases, 6 bases remained unmatched. CDR3 length equals 14 residues. CDR3 DNA: TGTGCCAGCAACCCCGGGACAGGGTATCAGCCCCAGCATTTT. Translation: CASNPGTGYQPQHF. Based on the CDR3 plus reference TRBV28 and TRBJ1-5, the full variable domain is DVKVTQSSRYLVKRTGEKVFLECVQDMDHENMFWYRQDPGLGLRLIYFSYDVKMKEKGDIPEGYSVSREKKERFSLILESASTNQTSMYLCASNPGTGYQPQHFGDGTRLSIL.

The chain links TRBV19 to TRBJ2-1; D unclear. The CDR3 covers 13 residues. Trimming cost V 10 bases and J 1 base, with 11 bases left between them. The germline gives CDR1 LNHDA, CDR2 SQIVND (reference sequence). CDR3 coding DNA: TGTGCCACCACCCCCCAGTCCTACAATGAGCAGTTCTTC. Translated, it gives CATTPQSYNEQFF.

V is TRBV30 and J is TRBJ2-5, with D possibly TRBD2 on 6 matching bases. V was shortened by 1 base and J by 5 bases, with 14 bases between the two germline ends. Germline-derived CDR1 and CDR2 are GTSNPN and SVGIG (reference sequence). The CDR3 has 14 amino acids. This CDR3 reads CAWSGGVFAETQYF. The CDR3, as DNA: TGTGCCTGGAGTGGGGGGGTGTTTGCGGAGACCCAGTACTTC.

The gene calls are TRBV29-1 and TRBJ2-5, with 10 bases fitting TRBD1. V trimming: 7 bases; J trimming: 5 bases; junction bases outside the gene matches: 10. Per the germline V gene, CDR1 is SQVTM and CDR2 is ANQGSEA. The CDR3 sequence is 14 residues long. CDR3 DNA sequence: TGCAGCGCCCCGGACAGGGGGTCGGTTGAGACCCAGTACTTC. Translating it yields CSAPDRGSVETQYF.

The CDR3 DNA reads TGTGCCAGCAGCTTAGACGGGTATGAAAAACTGTTTTTT. Translated, it gives CASSLDGYEKLFF. This chain links TRBV7-9 with TRBJ1-4; D not resolved. The CDR3 extends over 13 amino acids. Germline V gene lookup returns CDR1 SEHNR and CDR2 FQNEAQ (reference sequence). Trimming took 1 base from V and 6 from J, leaving 6 bases between them.

This clone was picked up one time. The chain uses TRBV27 and TRBJ2-1; 11 bases align to TRBD2. The CDR3 has 17 residues. Trimming at V came to 0 bases and at J to 6 bases, leaving 7 bases not matched to a gene. Germline CDR1 and CDR2: MNHEY and SMNVEV (reference sequence). The chain's CDR3 is CASSLSRGGLAVNEQFF. The CDR3 nucleotides read TGTGCCAGCAGTTTATCGCGCGGGGGACTAGCGGTCAATGAGCAGTTCTTC.

V is TRBV5-4 and J is TRBJ2-1; TRBD1 matches 9 bases. Trimming took 5 bases from V and 7 from J; bases not matched to a gene: 19. CDR3 length: 18 amino acids. Germline V lookup: CDR1 SGHNT, CDR2 YYREEE (reference sequence). The CDR3 DNA reads TGTGCCAGCAGTAGTCCCGGGACAGGGAGTGGGGGCCGGAATGAGCAGTTCTTC. As protein: CASSSPGTGSGGRNEQFF.

The CDR3: CASSQGPGPSYEQYF. CDR3 bases: TGCGCCAGCAGCCAAGGGCCCGGGCCGTCCTACGAGCAGTACTTC. This chain links TRBV4-1 with TRBJ2-7; no reliable D call. CDR1 MGHRA and CDR2 YSYEKL come from the germline V gene. The CDR3 runs 15 residues. V lost 1 base to trimming and J lost 1 base, with 11 bases between them.

The rearrangement links TRBV6-5 to TRBJ2-2; a weak D match, TRBD1 (6 bases). Per germline, CDR1 MNHEY and CDR2 SVGAGI. The V gene lost 2 bases and the J gene lost 6 bases, with 10 bases spanning the gap. This CDR3 region has 14 residues. CDR3 nucleotide sequence: TGTGCCAGCAGTTACACAACAGGGCCCGGGGAGCTGTTTTTT. Translated, it gives CASSYTTGPGELFF.

The chain joins TRBV7-2 to TRBJ2-3; either TRBD1 or TRBD2 may supply D (5 bases each). Germline V CDR1 and CDR2: SGHTA, FQGNSA. There are 13 residues in the CDR3. Deletions cut 8 bases from V and 0 bases from J, with 9 bases between. CDR3 protein: CASRGASTDTQYF. The CDR3 region has the DNA TGTGCCAGCCGAGGGGCTAGCACAGATACGCAGTATTTT. The whole variable domain, filled in from reference TRBV7-2 and TRBJ2-3, reads GAGVSQSPSNKVTEKGKDVELRCDPISGHTALYWYRQSLGQGLEFLIYFQGNSAPDKSGLPSDRFSAERTGGSVSTLTIQRTQQEDSAVYLCASRGASTDTQYFGPGTRLTVL.

This clone was observed a few times. This chain connects TRBV5-8 to TRBJ2-1; TRBD1 aligns across 7 bases. V lost 4 bases to trimming and J lost 8 bases; unmatched junction nucleotides: 9. Germline assignment: CDR1 SGHTS and CDR2 YDEGEE. The length of the CDR3 is 14 residues. CDR3 coding DNA: TGTGCCAGCAGCCCATCGACAGGGTGGGATGAGCAGTTCTTC. Residues: CASSPSTGWDEQFF.

The chain couples TRBV18 to TRBJ2-1; the D gene is possibly TRBD1 (5 bases). The V gene's germline CDR1 is KGHSH and CDR2 LQKENI. Trimming shortened V by 3 bases and J by 7 bases, and 7 bases separated the two germline ends. CDR3 length: 12 amino acids. The chain's CDR3 is CASSPRVNEQFF. The CDR3 bases are TGTGCCAGCTCACCCAGGGTTAATGAGCAGTTCTTC. Supplemented by reference TRBV18 and TRBJ2-1, the full variable domain reads NAGVMQNPRHLVRRRGQEARLRCSPMKGHSHVYWYRQLPEEGLKFMVYLQKENIIDESGMPKERFSAEFPKEGPSILRIQQVVRGDSAAYFCASSPRVNEQFFGPGTRLTVL.

The V gene is TRBV7-2, the J gene TRBJ1-1, with D possibly matching TRBD1 (5 bases). The CDR3 covers 16 residues. The V end was cut by 1 base, the J end by 1 base, with 13 bases between. Germline V gene lookup returns CDR1 SGHTA and CDR2 FQGNSA. The CDR3: CASSLEWLGTNTEAFF. The CDR3 coding sequence is TGTGCCAGCAGCTTAGAATGGCTCGGGACGAACACTGAAGCTTTCTTT. The full variable domain, in which reference TRBV7-2 and TRBJ1-1 provide the parts outside the CDR3, is GAGVSQSPSNKVTEKGKDVELRCDPISGHTALYWYRQSLGQGLEFLIYFQGNSAPDKSGLPSDRFSAERTGGSVSTLTIQRTQQEDSAVYLCASSLEWLGTNTEAFFGQGTRLTVV.

Here the CDR3 reads CASTMHNNQPQHF. CDR3 DNA sequence: TGTGCCAGCACCATGCATAACAATCAGCCCCAGCATTTT. V gene TRBV12-3 or TRBV12-4 combines with J gene TRBJ1-5; no definite D call. The CDR3 loop spans 13 amino acids. Deletions cut 7 bases from V and 3 bases from J, with 10 bases between.

This rearrangement joins TRBV10-3 to TRBJ1-3; D remains ambiguous. V was clipped by 2 bases and J by 1 base, with 9 bases between them. The CDR3 is 15 residues long. Germline loops: CDR1 ENHRY, CDR2 SYGVKD. CDR3 region: CAISEAWGSGNTIYF. For the CDR3, the DNA is TGTGCCATCAGTGAGGCGTGGGGATCTGGAAACACCATATATTTT.

This chain uses TRBV4-1 with TRBJ2-7, with D perhaps TRBD1 (5 bases). Trimming removed 0 bases at V and 3 bases at J, with 12 bases between. This CDR3 contains 15 residues. Germline V gene sequence: CDR1 MGHRA, CDR2 YSYEKL. Written as DNA, the CDR3 is TGCGCCAGCAGCCAAGAGGTCTTGGGGCGCTACGAGCAGTACTTC. As protein: CASSQEVLGRYEQYF.

This sequence joins TRBV7-6 and TRBJ1-2; the match to TRBD1 covers 8 bases. This CDR3 comprises 13 residues. CDR1 is SGHVS and CDR2 is FNYEAQ in the germline V gene. V lost 5 bases, J lost 4 bases, and 3 bases stayed unmatched. The CDR3 DNA follows: TGTGCCAGCAGCCCAGGGGGCAGCTATGGCTACACCTTC. As protein: CASSPGGSYGYTF. Filled out from reference TRBV7-6 and TRBJ1-2, the complete variable domain reads GAGVSQSPRYKVTKRGQDVALRCDPISGHVSLYWYRQALGQGPEFLTYFNYEAQQDKSGLPNDRFSAERPEGSISTLTIQRTEQRDSAMYRCASSPGGSYGYTFGSGTRLTVV.

In the case of this clone: At one end the junction does not follow the germline gene, possibly because of a read error. This sequence joins TRBV7-8 and TRBJ2-5; TRBD1 aligns across 8 bases. Germline CDR1 SGHVS, CDR2 FQNEAQ. The CDR3 runs 17 residues. The CDR3 loop reads CASSLGPRTGIREAQYF. The CDR3 nucleotides read TGTGCCAGCAGCTTAGGGCCCCGGACAGGGATAAGAGAGGCCCAGTACTTC.

The chain combines TRBV6-5 with TRBJ2-2; 10 nucleotides agree with TRBD1. The junction had 4 bases not matched to a gene; V was cut back by 6 bases and J by 3 bases. The CDR3 runs 15 residues. Germline CDR1 MNHEY, CDR2 SVGAGI. The CDR3 DNA follows: TGTGCCAGCAGAGACAGGGGGCGCGACACCGGGGAGCTGTTTTTT. It translates to CASRDRGRDTGELFF.

The rearrangement uses TRBV18 and TRBJ1-2; possibly TRBD1 for D (5 bases). The CDR3 has 14 residues. Trimming removed 3 bases from V and 8 bases from J, with 16 bases in between. CDR1 is KGHSH and CDR2 is LQKENI in the germline V gene. The CDR3 region has the DNA TGTGCCAGCTCACCGGGGCAGACCCTGGAGGGCTACACCTTC. This sequence encodes CASSPGQTLEGYTF.

This clone was counted a single time. The DNA for the CDR3 is TGCGCCAGCAGTGAGTCGTATTTTCGCGAACAGTTCTTC. This gives the protein CASSESYFREQFF. This sequence joins TRBV10-2 and TRBJ2-1; no definite D call. Germline V gene data show CDR1 as WSHSY and CDR2 as SAAADI. V lost 0 bases and J lost 13, with 13 bases in between. The CDR3 covers 13 residues.

The chain links TRBV7-8 to TRBJ2-7; tentatively, D is TRBD1 or TRBD2 (7 bases each). V lost 2 bases to trimming and J lost 1 base, with 15 bases between them. The germline V gene has CDR1 SGHVS and CDR2 FQNEAQ. CDR3 length: 16 residues. CDR3 region: CASSLSRQGGSYEQYF. The CDR3 nucleotides read TGTGCCAGCAGCTTATCGCGACAGGGAGGGTCCTACGAGCAGTACTTC.

The CDR3 sequence: CASSLDQGGSAGVNEQFF. In DNA form, the CDR3 reads TGTGCCAGCAGCTTAGATCAGGGGGGATCGGCGGGAGTGAATGAGCAGTTCTTC. The genes are TRBV11-3 and TRBJ2-1; possibly TRBD1 or TRBD2 for D (7 bases each). The CDR3 runs to 18 residues. CDR1 and CDR2 from the germline V gene are SGHNT and YENEEA. Trimming took off 0 bases at V and 7 bases at J, with 22 bases between the two ends.

This chain joins TRBV6-5 and TRBJ2-7, with 12 bases matching TRBD2. With 5 bases clipped from V and 5 bases from J, the junction kept 7 bases outside the gene matches. CDR3 length equals 15 residues. Germline lookup yields CDR1 MNHEY and CDR2 SVGAGI. The CDR3 nucleotides are TGTGCCAGCAGTAGACTAGCGGGAGAAAGCAACGAGCAGTACTTC. Amino acid sequence: CASSRLAGESNEQYF.

This chain uses TRBV19 with TRBJ2-2, with 10 bases matching TRBD1. Germline V gene sequence: CDR1 LNHDA, CDR2 SQIVND (reference sequence). Trimming at V came to 6 bases and at J to 2 bases, leaving 18 bases not matched to a gene. The CDR3 spans 20 residues. The CDR3 protein is CASRTFKRQGADLNTGELFF. DNA of the CDR3: TGTGCCAGTAGAACTTTTAAAAGACAGGGGGCGGATTTAAACACCGGGGAGCTGTTTTTT.

This chain links TRBV14 with TRBJ2-1, with 10 positions matching TRBD2. This CDR3 comprises 16 residues. Germline CDR1 SGHDN, CDR2 FVKESK. V shed 0 bases, J shed 7 bases, and the junction held 6 bases outside the gene matches. The CDR3 nucleotides are TGTGCCAGCAGCCAAGATGTGCTAGCGGGAGTTAATGAGCAGTTCTTC. Amino acid sequence: CASSQDVLAGVNEQFF.

V and J are TRBV7-9 and TRBJ2-2; 7 bases fit TRBD1. The CDR3 contains 15 residues. Looked up from germline, CDR1 is SEHNR and CDR2 is FQNEAQ (reference sequence). Losses at the gene ends were 4 bases for V and 4 bases for J; bases not matched to a gene: 6. CDR3 in DNA: TGTGCCAGCAGCTCCCGACAGGGAAGCACCGGGGAGCTGTTTTTT. This gives the protein CASSSRQGSTGELFF.

This chain connects TRBV19 to TRBJ1-2; perhaps TRBD1 as D (6 bases). V lost 4 bases, J lost 4 bases, and 16 bases lay in between. This CDR3 region has 15 residues. The germline gives CDR1 LNHDA, CDR2 SQIVND (reference sequence). In DNA form, the CDR3 reads TGTGCCAGTAGTACCACCTGGGACAAGTTCTATGGCTACACCTTC. Protein product: CASSTTWDKFYGYTF. The complete variable domain, with remaining parts taken from reference TRBV19 and TRBJ1-2, reads DGGITQSPKYLFRKEGQNVTLSCEQNLNHDAMYWYRQDPGQGLRLIYYSQIVNDFQKGDIAEGYSVSREKKESFPLTVTSAQKNPTAFYLCASSTTWDKFYGYTFGSGTRLTVV.

CDR3 loop: CASSVSGGNSYNEQFF. The CDR3 DNA reads TGTGCCAGCAGCGTCAGTGGAGGGAATTCCTACAATGAGCAGTTCTTC. The rearrangement uses TRBV9 and TRBJ2-1, with D possibly matching TRBD2 (6 bases). V dropped 2 bases and J dropped 1 base, with 13 bases sitting between them. The CDR3 is 16 residues long. The germline gives CDR1 SGDLS, CDR2 YYNGEE.